Below, one T cell receptor (beta chain) is given with its context. Its antigen is still unknown. Produced via immunoSEQ multiplex PCR; TCRdb's table is partial and in-frame only. In the table there are around 2.1 million clones, more than 90% of which are singletons. This sample was taken from a study of shared clonotypes between healthy human individuals. Study results and caveats: Few donors restricted represented genetic and exposure-history diversity.

Germline assignment: CDR1 SEHNR and CDR2 FQNEAQ (reference sequence). The V end was cut by 5 bases, the J end by 10 bases, with 14 bases between. The CDR3 length is 13 residues. The healthy adult donors were HIV-negative and reported no recent acute infections or vaccinations. The rearrangement uses TRBV7-9 and TRBJ1-4; possible D gene TRBD1, 6 bases. The clonotype comes from a man aged 18 to 30 in good health. The sequencing input was naive CD4+ T cells sorted from blood. Subset in this sample: CD45RA+ positively selected. The CDR3 region is CASSSSGESKLFF. In nucleotides, the CDR3 is TGTGCCAGCAGCAGCTCAGGGGAGTCAAAACTGTTTTTT.